One TCR beta chain is described in this entry. The junction and the germline gene differ at one end; a read error may be behind it. Time point noted: week 3, after first cycle of checkpoint inhibitor. Sampling occurred pretreatment (T0) and at week 3 (W3), after cycle one of checkpoint blockade. Patients with prior systemic cancer treatment, concomitant immunosuppressants, or other active malignancies were excluded. This entry comes from a study of blood T cell dynamics during melanoma immunotherapy. DNA loading was fixed at 350 ng for all bulk PBMC samples. Measured with immunoSEQ multiplex PCR; TCRdb has only the in-frame clones, and not every one. This table has about 6,200 clones, over 75% appearing once. CDR1 and CDR2 from the germline V gene are ENHRY and SYGVKD. The length of the CDR3 is 13 residues.

Sequences were derived from blood, sampled from a patient treated with checkpoint blockade. The receptor was isolated from a human donor with melanoma. The rearrangement joins TRBV10-3 to TRBJ1-2; 7 bases align to TRBD1. The CDR3 spells CASSDRENYGYTF. In DNA, the CDR3 is TGTGCCAGCAGTGACAGGGAGAACTATGGCTACACCTTC.